These 7 T cell receptor beta chains were all obtained from the same sample, sequenced in a study of blood T cells in healthy people across ages. Primed by a sample-barcoded 5' primer and a J-beta primer mix, a second PCR proceeded for 7 to 11 cycles. TCRdb analysed the 5' RACE reads with MiXCR anew, one entry per CDR3 protein. The table includes around 1.5 million distinct CDR3 sequences, roughly 30% detected once. The sequencing sample was made of blood. The receptors here all came from a woman in her 30s in good health.

V gene TRBV20-1 combines with J gene TRBJ2-3; D not certain. Germline V gene lookup returns CDR1 DFQATT and CDR2 SNEGSKA (reference sequence). V was shortened by 8 bases and J by 2 bases, with 20 bases between the two germline ends. The CDR3 is 15 residues long. CDR3 in DNA: TGCAGTTCGAGTAAGGACGATTCTTTCACAGATACGCAGTATTTT. The encoded protein is CSSSKDDSFTDTQYF.

Worth noting for this clonotype: At one boundary the junction diverges from the germline segment, which might be a read error. V and J are TRBV4-2 and TRBJ2-5, with 7 positions matching TRBD2. CDR3 length: 16 amino acids. In germline, CDR1 is LGHNA, CDR2 YNFKEQ. The CDR3 coding sequence is TGTGCCAGCAGCCAAGATATGAGCGGGACCGAAGAGATCCAGTACTTC. This translates into CASSQDMSGTEEIQYF.

Regarding this clonotype: This sequence may be a read error, since a much larger clone differs from it by one base. The chain links TRBV25-1 to TRBJ2-7; D is ambiguous. Looked up from germline, CDR1 is MGHDK and CDR2 is SYGVNS. The CDR3 has 12 residues. The CDR3, as DNA: TGTGCCCGCAGTGAAGGCAGCTACGAGCAGTACTTC. Its protein product is CARSEGSYEQYF.

This clonotype was detected a few times. This chain uses TRBV6-1 with TRBJ2-1; tentatively, D is TRBD2 (5 bases). The CDR3 covers 15 residues. V lost 5 bases and J 0 bases, leaving 11 bases between the germline ends. Germline CDR1 is MNHNS and CDR2 is SASEGT. The CDR3 region has the DNA TGTGCCAGCAGTAAGGACTTGGACTCCTACAATGAGCAGTTCTTC. Translation: CASSKDLDSYNEQFF.

Concerning this clonotype: This may be a read error, as it is one base from a much larger clone. The chain recombines TRBV5-6 with TRBJ2-5; possibly TRBD1 for D (7 bases). Germline values: CDR1 SGHDT, CDR2 YYEEEE. This CDR3 region has 15 residues. The CDR3 DNA is TGTACCAGCAGCTCGGAGGGGGCGTTGGCTGAGACCCAGTACTTC. Translating it yields CTSSSEGALAETQYF.

This clonotype has ten or more counts. The rearrangement links TRBV10-3 to TRBJ2-5; D is ambiguous. The CDR3 covers 13 residues. CDR1 and CDR2 from the germline V gene are ENHRY and SYGVKD. The ends were cut back, 2 bases at V and 2 bases at J, with 6 bases in the middle. CDR3 nucleotide sequence: TGTGCCATCAGTGAGGGTCGGCAAGAGACCCAGTACTTC. Translating it yields CAISEGRQETQYF.

Points on this clonotype: A much more abundant neighbour one base away suggests this may be a read error. This sequence joins TRBV20-1 and TRBJ2-2; D gene uncertain. The length of the CDR3 is 15 residues. V was pared by 0 bases and J by 5 bases, with 13 bases between. CDR1 and CDR2 from the germline V gene are DFQATT and SNEGSKA (reference sequence). The CDR3 reads CSARDQSSATGELFF. The CDR3 bases are TGCAGTGCTAGAGATCAGTCTAGTGCAACCGGGGAGCTGTTTTTT.